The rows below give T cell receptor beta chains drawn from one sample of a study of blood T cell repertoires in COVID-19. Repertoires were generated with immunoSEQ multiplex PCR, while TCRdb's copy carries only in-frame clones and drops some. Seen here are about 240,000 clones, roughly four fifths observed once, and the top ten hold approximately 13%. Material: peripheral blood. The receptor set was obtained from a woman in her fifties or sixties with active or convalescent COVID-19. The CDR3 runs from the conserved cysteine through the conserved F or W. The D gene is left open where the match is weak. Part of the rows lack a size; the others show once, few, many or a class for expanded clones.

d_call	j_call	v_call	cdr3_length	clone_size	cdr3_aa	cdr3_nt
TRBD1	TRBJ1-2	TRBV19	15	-	CASSTRRTGGYGYTF	TGTGCCAGTAGTACACGCCGGACAGGGGGGTATGGCTACACCTTC
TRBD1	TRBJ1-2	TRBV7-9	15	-	CASSSLTGWNYGYTF	TGTGCCAGCAGCTCCTTGACAGGGTGGAACTATGGCTACACCTTC
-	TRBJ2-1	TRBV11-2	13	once	CASNGGGADEQFF	TGTGCCAGCAACGGTGGGGGGGCCGATGAGCAGTTCTTC
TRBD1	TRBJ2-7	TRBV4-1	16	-	CASSRAGQGIPYEQYF	TGCGCCAGCAGCCGGGCGGGACAGGGGATTCCCTACGAGCAGTACTTC
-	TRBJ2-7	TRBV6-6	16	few	CASSPRGQALSYEQYF	TGTGCCAGCAGTCCCCGTGGGCAGGCCCTATCCTACGAGCAGTACTTC
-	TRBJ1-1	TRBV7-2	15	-	CASSLVGGQNTEAFF	TGTGCCAGCAGCTTAGTGGGGGGGCAGAACACTGAAGCTTTCTTT
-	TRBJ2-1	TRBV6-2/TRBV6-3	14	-	CASSWTTPYNEQFF	TGTGCCAGCAGCTGGACTACACCCTACAATGAGCAGTTCTTC
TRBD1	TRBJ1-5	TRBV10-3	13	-	CAISQGASQPQHF	TGTGCCATCAGTCAGGGGGCCTCGCAGCCCCAGCATTTT
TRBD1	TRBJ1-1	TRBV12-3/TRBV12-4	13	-	CASTRQGGTEAFF	TGTGCCAGCACACGACAGGGTGGGACTGAAGCTTTCTTT
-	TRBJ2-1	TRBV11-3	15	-	CASSGDSQSYNEQFF	TGTGCCAGCAGCGGAGACAGCCAATCCTACAATGAGCAGTTCTTC
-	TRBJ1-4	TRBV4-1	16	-	CASSRTRTDHNEKLFF	TGCGCCAGCAGCCGCACGAGGACAGATCATAATGAAAAACTGTTTTTT
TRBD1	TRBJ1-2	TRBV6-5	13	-	CASSGQGSGGYTF	TGTGCCAGCAGCGGACAGGGATCGGGAGGCTACACCTTC
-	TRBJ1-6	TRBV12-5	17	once	CASGLVLGGPRNSPLHF	TGTGCTAGTGGTTTGGTACTTGGCGGTCCGCGTAATTCACCCCTCCACTTT
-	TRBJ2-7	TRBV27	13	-	CASSFKGAGEQYF	TGTGCCAGCAGTTTTAAGGGGGCGGGGGAGCAGTACTTC
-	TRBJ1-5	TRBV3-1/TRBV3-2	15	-	CASSQGAGLGQPQHF	TGTGCCAGCAGCCAAGGGGCGGGCCTGGGACAGCCCCAGCATTTT
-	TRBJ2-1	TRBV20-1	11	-	CSPTLRDEQFF	TGCAGTCCGACGCTGAGGGATGAGCAGTTCTTC
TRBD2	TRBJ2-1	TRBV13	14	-	CASSFGGAYNEQFF	TGTGCCAGCAGCTTCGGGGGGGCCTACAATGAGCAGTTCTTC
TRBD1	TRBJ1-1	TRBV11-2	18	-	CASSLGPRTGGWGTEAFF	TGTGCCAGCAGCTTAGGTCCCCGGACAGGGGGCTGGGGCACTGAAGCTTTCTTT
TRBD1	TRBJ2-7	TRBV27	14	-	CASRTLDREYEQYF	TGTGCCAGCAGGACCTTGGACAGGGAGTACGAGCAGTACTTC
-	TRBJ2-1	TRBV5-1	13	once	CASSFPGVTEQFF	TGCGCCAGCAGCTTCCCAGGGGTAACGGAGCAGTTCTTC
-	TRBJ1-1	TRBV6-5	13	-	CASSYSFGSEAFF	TGTGCCAGCAGTTACTCGTTTGGGAGTGAAGCTTTCTTT
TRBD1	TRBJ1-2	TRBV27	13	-	CASRDGQGYGYTF	TGTGCCAGCAGGGATGGACAGGGGTATGGCTACACCTTC
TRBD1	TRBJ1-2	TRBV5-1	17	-	CASSLLSGTDPLYGYTF	TGCGCCAGCAGCTTGTTATCTGGGACAGATCCACTCTATGGCTACACCTTC
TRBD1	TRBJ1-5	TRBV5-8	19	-	CASSPYPQGQGFRNQPQHF	TGTGCCAGCAGCCCCTACCCCCAGGGACAGGGCTTTCGGAATCAGCCCCAGCATTTT
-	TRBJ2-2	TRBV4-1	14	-	CASSRGPNTGELFF	TGCGCCAGCAGCCGGGGCCCGAACACCGGGGAGCTGTTTTTT
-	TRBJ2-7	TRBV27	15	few	CASSLSRGYSYEQYF	TGTGCCAGCAGTTTATCGAGAGGATACTCCTACGAGCAGTACTTC
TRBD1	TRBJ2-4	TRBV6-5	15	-	CASSYSGTGLDIQYF	TGTGCCAGCAGTTACTCGGGGACAGGGTTGGACATTCAGTACTTC
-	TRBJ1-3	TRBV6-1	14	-	CASRARSTGNTIYF	TGTGCCAGCAGGGCTCGTAGCACCGGAAACACCATATATTTT
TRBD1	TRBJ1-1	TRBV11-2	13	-	CASRGQTNTEAFF	TGTGCCAGCAGGGGACAGACAAACACTGAAGCTTTCTTT
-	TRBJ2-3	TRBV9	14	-	CASSAGDNGDTQYF	TGTGCCAGCAGCGCCGGGGACAACGGGGATACGCAGTATTTT
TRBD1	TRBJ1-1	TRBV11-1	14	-	CASSLGQGDTEAFF	TGTGCCAGCAGCTTAGGACAGGGGGACACTGAAGCTTTCTTT
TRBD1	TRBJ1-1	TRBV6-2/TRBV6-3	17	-	CASSSVPGQGRATEAFF	TGTGCCAGCAGTTCCGTCCCGGGACAGGGTCGGGCCACTGAAGCTTTCTTT
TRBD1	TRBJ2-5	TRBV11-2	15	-	CASSINSAGGETQYF	TGTGCCAGCAGCATAAATTCGGCAGGGGGAGAGACCCAGTACTTC
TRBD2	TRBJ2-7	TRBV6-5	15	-	CASSTAGGVLYEQYF	TGTGCCAGCAGCACTGCGGGGGGGGTCCTATACGAGCAGTACTTC
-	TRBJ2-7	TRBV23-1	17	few	CASSHLGPPGRCYEQYF	TGCGCCAGCAGTCATCTGGGCCCCCCGGGGAGATGCTACGAGCAGTACTTC
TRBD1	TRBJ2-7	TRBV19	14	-	CASRLTGVTYEQYF	TGTGCCAGTAGGCTGACAGGGGTAACCTACGAGCAGTACTTC
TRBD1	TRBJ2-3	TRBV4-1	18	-	CASSQSRAQGAGTDTQYF	TGCGCCAGCAGCCAATCCCGCGCTCAGGGGGCGGGCACAGATACGCAGTATTTT
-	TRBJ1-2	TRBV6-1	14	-	CASSPGTNNYGYTF	TGTGCCAGCAGCCCCGGGACAAATAACTATGGCTACACCTTC
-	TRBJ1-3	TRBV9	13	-	CASSSSSGNTIYF	TGTGCCAGCAGCTCGAGCTCTGGAAACACCATATATTTT
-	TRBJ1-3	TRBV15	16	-	CATSSLPVYSGNTIYF	TGTGCCACCAGCAGCCTTCCAGTTTACTCTGGAAACACCATATATTTT
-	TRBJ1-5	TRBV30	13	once	CAWSNLANQPQHF	TGTGCCTGGAGTAATTTGGCAAATCAGCCCCAGCATTTT
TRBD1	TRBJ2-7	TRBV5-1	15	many	CASSLGRGSSYEQYF	TGCGCCAGCAGCTTGGGCAGGGGGAGCTCCTACGAGCAGTACTTC
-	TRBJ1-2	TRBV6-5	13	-	CASSYGHRYGYTF	TGTGCCAGCAGTTACGGACACCGCTATGGCTACACCTTC
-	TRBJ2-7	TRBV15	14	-	CATSRGDILSEQYF	TGTGCCACCAGCAGGGGGGACATCCTCTCCGAGCAGTACTTC
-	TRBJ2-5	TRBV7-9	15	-	CASSQFQGFGETQYF	TGTGCCAGCAGCCAATTCCAGGGGTTCGGAGAGACCCAGTACTTC
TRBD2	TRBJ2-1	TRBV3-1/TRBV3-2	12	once	CASSQGGGRVFF	TGTGCCAGCAGCCAAGGCGGGGGTAGGGTGTTCTTC